Presented here are 9 T cell receptor beta chains from one specimen sequenced in a study of vaccination effects on CD4 cells after COVID-19. Before sequencing, viral peptide pools were used by the ViraFEST assay to expand antigen-specific CD4+ T cells. Investigators separated out CD4+ T cells once about eleven days of culture had passed. Vaccinated recipients, who were negative for nucleocapsid antibodies, had no history of SARS-CoV-2 infection. For these receptors, no antigen is known. Assay: immunoSEQ multiplex PCR; the TCRdb copy retains only in-frame clones and omits some. Among about 43,000 clones, roughly 72% were seen once, and the ten largest hold 10% to 14%. Sequences were derived from CD4+ T cells from PBMCs cultured with SARS-CoV-2 spike peptides, sampled before COVID-19 vaccination. These receptors originate from a human donor who received a COVID-19 vaccine.

The chain recombines TRBV27 with TRBJ2-5, with 8 nucleotides matching TRBD1. The germline CDR1 and CDR2 sequences are MNHEY and SMNVEV (reference sequence). V dropped 5 bases and J dropped 5; count of bases not matched to a gene: 7. The CDR3 extends over 14 amino acids. The CDR3 here is CASSPRQGRETQYF. The CDR3, as DNA: TGTGCCAGCAGTCCCCGACAGGGGCGGGAGACCCAGTACTTC.

V is TRBV15 and J is TRBJ2-2; D is uncertain. Germline V gene lookup returns CDR1 LNHNV and CDR2 YYDKDF (reference sequence). The CDR3 has 12 residues. V shed 7 bases and J shed 7 bases, with 10 bases lying between them. In nucleotides, the CDR3 is TGTGCCACCACCAACGTGGGCGGGGAGCTGTTTTTT. Encoded protein: CATTNVGGELFF.

The chain joins TRBV18 to TRBJ2-7; TRBD1 matches at 7 bases. From germline, CDR1 is KGHSH and CDR2 LQKENI. The CDR3 is made up of 15 amino acids. Losses at the gene ends were 4 bases for V and 2 bases for J; bases not matched to a gene: 8. The CDR3 DNA is TGTGCCAGCTCACGACGGACAGGCCGAGCCTACGAGCAGTACGTC. It translates to CASSRRTGRAYEQYV.

The chain employs TRBV30 and TRBJ1-2, with no clear D. Trimming removed 0 bases from V and 0 bases from J, with 14 bases in between. This CDR3 contains 16 residues. Germline V gene lookup returns CDR1 GTSNPN and CDR2 SVGIG (reference sequence). The CDR3 loop reads CAWSVSPIETNYGYTF. As DNA, the CDR3 is TGTGCCTGGAGTGTAAGTCCGATAGAAACTAACTATGGCTACACCTTC. The variable domain in full, with the rest retrieved from reference TRBV30 and TRBJ1-2, is SQTIHQWPATLVQPVGSPLSLECTVEGTSNPNLYWYRQAAGRGLQLLFYSVGIGQISSEVPQNLSASRPQDRQFILSSKKLLLSDSGFYLCAWSVSPIETNYGYTFGSGTRLTVV.

This chain uses TRBV5-1 with TRBJ2-3; 10 bases are a match to TRBD1. The germline CDR1 and CDR2 sequences are SGHRS and YFSETQ. This CDR3 is 15 amino acids long. V was pared by 4 bases and J by 0 bases, with 2 bases of the junction left unmatched. DNA for the CDR3: TGCGCCAGCAGCAGACAGGGGGCGAGCACAGATACGCAGTATTTT. It is translated as CASSRQGASTDTQYF.

This clone has more than one count but fewer than ten. V usage is TRBV9 and J usage is TRBJ1-2; tentative D call: TRBD1 (5 bases). The CDR3 is 15 amino acids. The V gene's germline CDR1 is SGDLS and CDR2 YYNGEE. V was shortened by 3 bases and J by 8 bases, with 20 bases between the two germline ends. CDR3 residues: CASSGQGTQRVGYTF. The CDR3 DNA follows: TGTGCCAGCAGCGGCCAAGGGACTCAGCGGGTAGGCTACACCTTC.

The table lists this clone with a few counts. This sequence joins TRBV19 and TRBJ1-4; TRBD1 might be the D (5 bases). The CDR3 length is 15 residues. Germline values: CDR1 LNHDA, CDR2 SQIVND (reference sequence). Between the trimmed V and J ends, which lost 10 bases and 8 bases, there was a span of 23 bases. The DNA for the CDR3 is TGTGCCACATCGGCCCCCGGGGGGGTGGCGGAAAAACTGTTTTTT. It encodes CATSAPGGVAEKLFF.

The chain has TRBV28 and TRBJ2-1; D is undetermined. Germline-derived CDR1 and CDR2 are MDHEN and SYDVKM. The CDR3 totals 12 residues. V shed 8 bases and J shed 10 bases, with 15 bases lying between them. CDR3 nucleotides: TGTGCCAGCCATAGGTCCTTCGGGGAGCAGTTCTTC. This translates into CASHRSFGEQFF.

The chain uses TRBV5-4 and TRBJ2-7; no definite D call. The V gene's germline CDR1 is SGHNT and CDR2 YYREEE (reference sequence). V lost 5 bases and J 3 bases, leaving 12 bases between the germline ends. The CDR3 covers 13 residues. The CDR3: CASRSDKDYEQYV. The CDR3 bases are TGTGCCAGCAGGTCAGACAAGGACTACGAGCAGTACGTC.